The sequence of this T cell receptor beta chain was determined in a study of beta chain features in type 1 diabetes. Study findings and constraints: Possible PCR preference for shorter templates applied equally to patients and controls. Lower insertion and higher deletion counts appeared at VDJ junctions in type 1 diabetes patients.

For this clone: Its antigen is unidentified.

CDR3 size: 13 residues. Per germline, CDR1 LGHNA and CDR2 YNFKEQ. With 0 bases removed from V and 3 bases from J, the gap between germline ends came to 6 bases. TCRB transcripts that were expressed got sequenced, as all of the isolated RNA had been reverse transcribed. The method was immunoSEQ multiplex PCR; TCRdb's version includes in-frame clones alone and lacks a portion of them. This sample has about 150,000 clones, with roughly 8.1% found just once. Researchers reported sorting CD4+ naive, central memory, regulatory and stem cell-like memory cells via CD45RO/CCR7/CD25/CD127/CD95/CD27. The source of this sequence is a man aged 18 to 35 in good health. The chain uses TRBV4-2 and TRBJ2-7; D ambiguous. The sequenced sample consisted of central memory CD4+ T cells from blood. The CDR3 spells CASSQDFRYEQYF. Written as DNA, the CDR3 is TGTGCCAGCAGCCAAGATTTTCGCTACGAGCAGTACTTC.